Listed below are T cell receptor beta chains from one sample, sequenced in a study of cytomegalovirus exposure and HLA in healthy donors. The assay was immunoSEQ multiplex PCR, and TCRdb's table has in-frame clones only and misses some. This sample has about 160,000 clones, with 82% found just once. Input material: PBMCs. The receptor set was obtained from a male donor in good health and CMV-seronegative. The CDR3 runs from the conserved cysteine through the conserved F or W. A D gene is named only where the DNA matches it firmly. Clone size is shown for a subset of rows, as once, few, many or a class of expanded clone.

clone size	V gene	D gene	J gene	CDR3 protein	CDR3 DNA
-	TRBV7-8	-	TRBJ1-2	CASSSGTGLLFGDGAF	-
few	TRBV14	-	TRBJ1-3	CASSRDTFGNTIYF	TGTGCCAGCAGTCGTGACACCTTTGGAAACACCATATATTTT
-	TRBV6-5	-	TRBJ2-5	CASSYYAGQETQYF	TGTGCCAGCAGTTATTATGCAGGGCAGGAGACCCAGTACTTC
once	TRBV7-9	-	TRBJ1-5	CASSLGQHQPQHF	TGTGCCAGCAGCTTGGGCCAGCATCAGCCCCAGCATTTT
-	TRBV5-6	TRBD1	TRBJ1-5	CASSWGQGNQPQHF	TGTGCCAGCAGCTGGGGACAGGGAAATCAGCCCCAGCATTTT
-	TRBV21-1	-	TRBJ2-2	CASSPSDRRATNTGELFF	TGTGCCAGCAGCCCGTCCGACAGACGCGCCACGAACACCGGGGAGCTGTTTTTT
-	TRBV7-2	-	TRBJ1-2	CASSLDPGGNGYTF	TGTGCCAGCAGCTTAGACCCGGGGGGGAATGGCTACACCTTC
once	TRBV5-4	-	TRBJ2-5	CASSVNQETQYF	TGTGCCAGCAGCGTAAATCAAGAGACCCAGTACTTC
-	TRBV5-4	-	TRBJ2-7	CASSLGEDGEQYF	TGTGCCAGCAGCCTGGGGGAGGACGGGGAGCAGTACTTC
-	TRBV7-2	TRBD1	TRBJ2-7	CASSPIGQGAHEQYF	TGTGCCAGCAGCCCCATCGGACAGGGGGCCCACGAGCAGTACTTC
-	TRBV2	TRBD1	TRBJ1-1	CASRRTGPTEAFF	TGTGCCAGCAGAAGGACAGGGCCCACTGAAGCTTTCTTT
-	TRBV10-3	TRBD1	TRBJ2-7	CAISEGDRVSYEQYF	TGTGCCATCAGTGAGGGTGACAGGGTCTCCTACGAGCAGTACTTC
-	TRBV5-6	TRBD1	TRBJ1-3	CASSAENRGTAGNTIYF	TGTGCCAGCAGCGCCGAAAACAGGGGGACGGCTGGAAACACCATATATTTT
-	TRBV27	TRBD1	TRBJ1-4	CASRLATQGAFEKLFF	TGTGCCAGCAGGCTAGCAACACAGGGGGCTTTCGAAAAACTGTTTTTT
-	TRBV4-1	TRBD1	TRBJ1-5	CASSQAGHRGQGVIQPQHF	TGCGCCAGCAGCCAAGCGGGACATAGGGGACAGGGTGTTATTCAGCCCCAGCATTTT
-	TRBV5-1	TRBD2	TRBJ2-3	CATAELAGGTDTQYF	TGCGCCACCGCTGAACTAGCGGGGGGCACAGATACGCAGTATTTT
-	TRBV27	-	TRBJ2-6	CASSKQSISGANVLTF	TGTGCCAGCAGTAAACAGTCTATCTCTGGGGCCAACGTCCTGACTTTC
-	TRBV11-3	-	TRBJ1-1	CASSQGGRTEAFF	TGTGCCAGCTCTCAAGGGGGACGGACTGAAGCTTTCTTT
-	TRBV28	-	TRBJ1-1	CASTGGGIMNTEAFF	TGTGCCAGCACCGGGGGGGGGATAATGAACACTGAAGCTTTCTTT
-	TRBV4-1	-	TRBJ2-1	CASSQETGRNEQFF	TGCGCCAGCAGCCAAGAGACGGGGAGGAATGAGCAGTTCTTC
-	TRBV5-1	-	TRBJ2-7	CASSLANRGFNYEQYF	TGCGCCAGCAGCTTGGCCAATCGGGGTTTCAACTACGAGCAGTACTTC
-	TRBV4-3	TRBD1	TRBJ1-1	CASSLTGTNTEAFF	TGCGCCAGCAGTCTGACAGGGACGAACACTGAAGCTTTCTTT